A selection of T cell receptor beta chains follows, all from one sample in a study of response to subunit inactivated influenza vaccine. MiXCR was run by TCRdb on the RT-PCR reads, yielding one entry per CDR3 protein. Seen here are roughly 780,000 distinct CDR3 sequences, 15% to 20% observed once, and the top ten hold about a tenth. The sequences come from PBMCs from blood, collected less than 6 days after vaccination. The receptors originated from a middle-aged man who received an inactivated influenza vaccine. Both conserved end residues are part of each CDR3. The order of the fields is J gene, D gene, clone size, V gene, CDR3 protein, CDR3 DNA. The D gene is left open where the match is weak. Only some rows state a clone size, as once, few, many or a class for expanded clones.

>TRBJ2-3|NA|few|TRBV11-2
CASSHEVGVGTDTQYF
TGTGCCAGCAGCCACGAGGTCGGGGTCGGGACAGATACGCAGTATTTT
>TRBJ2-1|TRBD2|many|TRBV12-3/TRBV12-4
CASRPSGGAWEQFF
TGTGCCAGCAGACCTAGCGGGGGGGCCTGGGAGCAGTTCTTC
>TRBJ1-2|TRBD1|few|TRBV7-9
CASRPTGGFIYGYTF
TGTGCCAGCAGACCTACAGGGGGTTTTATCTATGGCTACACCTTC
>TRBJ1-1|NA|few|TRBV25-1
CASSDIGQANPEAFF
TGTGCCAGCAGTGATATAGGGCAGGCGAACCCTGAAGCTTTCTTT
>TRBJ1-5|NA|few|TRBV6-1
CASSELRNQPQHF
TGTGCCAGCAGTGAACTGAGAAATCAGCCCCAGCATTTT
>TRBJ2-5|NA|NA|TRBV5-1
CASSLNGGQETQYF
TGCGCCAGCAGCTTAAACGGGGGCCAAGAGACCCAGTACTTC
>TRBJ2-5|NA|NA|TRBV9
CASSVSLGMETQYF
TGTGCCAGCAGCGTATCGTTGGGGATGGAGACCCAGTACTTC
>TRBJ2-2|TRBD2|many|TRBV29-1
CSVVGLAGTPSTGELFF
TGCAGCGTGGTGGGACTAGCGGGAACCCCGAGCACCGGGGAGCTGTTTTTT
>TRBJ2-1|NA|NA|TRBV6-1
CASSEQIHHEQFF
TGTGCCAGCAGTGAACAGATCCACCATGAGCAGTTCTTC
>TRBJ2-2|NA|NA|TRBV24-1
CATSDLGRNTGELFF
TGTGCCACCAGTGATTTGGGTCGGAACACCGGGGAGCTGTTTTTT
>TRBJ2-3|NA|NA|TRBV18
CASSPLGSSDTQYF
TGTGCCAGCTCACCACTAGGATCGTCAGATACGCAGTATTTT
>TRBJ2-1|TRBD2|NA|TRBV4-2
CASSQVGGSLDNEQFF
TGTGCCAGCAGCCAAGTAGGCGGGAGTTTGGACAATGAGCAGTTCTTC
>TRBJ2-2|TRBD2|NA|TRBV28
CASSLSPAGVYTGELFF
TGTGCCAGCAGTTTAAGTCCAGCGGGAGTGTACACCGGGGAGCTGTTTTTT
>TRBJ2-1|NA|NA|TRBV9
CASSVPGARYNEQFF
TGTGCCAGCAGCGTACCGGGTGCGCGCTACAATGAGCAGTTCTTC
>TRBJ2-7|TRBD1|once|TRBV12-3/TRBV12-4
CASRRQGNSDEQYF
TGTGCCAGCAGGAGACAGGGGAATAGCGACGAGCAGTACTTC
>TRBJ1-1|NA|few|TRBV4-2
CASSRPGTRDEAFF
TGTGCCAGCAGCCGACCCGGGACCCGTGATGAAGCTTTCTTT
>TRBJ2-1|TRBD2|many|TRBV20-1
CSARDWGSGSNEQFF
TGCAGTGCTAGAGATTGGGGTAGCGGGAGTAATGAGCAGTTCTTC
>TRBJ2-2|NA|NA|TRBV24-1
CATSDFGSRVTGELFF
TGTGCCACCAGTGATTTCGGCTCTCGCGTGACCGGGGAGCTGTTTTTT
>TRBJ2-2|NA|NA|TRBV6-5
CASSSRTVNTGELFF
TGTGCCAGCAGTTCACGGACAGTCAACACCGGGGAGCTGTTTTTT
>TRBJ2-7|TRBD1|NA|TRBV20-1
CSATGTGVYEQYF
TGCAGTGCTACCGGGACAGGGGTCTACGAGCAGTACTTC
>TRBJ1-1|NA|NA|TRBV29-1
CSVAAGRTEAFF
TGCAGCGTTGCGGCAGGGCGGACTGAAGCTTTCTTT
>TRBJ1-5|NA|NA|TRBV6-2/TRBV6-3
CASSYGGLVNQPQHF
TGTGCCAGCAGTTACGGGGGGCTTGTCAATCAGCCCCAGCATTTT
>TRBJ2-5|NA|NA|TRBV30
CAWSVRRGETQYF
TGTGCCTGGAGTGTACGGCGAGGAGAGACCCAGTACTTC
>TRBJ2-7|NA|NA|TRBV18
CASSRSRDLEQYF
TGTGCCAGCTCACGTTCGAGGGATCTCGAGCAGTACTTC
>TRBJ2-1|TRBD1|many|TRBV5-8
CASSLEGQGYNEQFF
TGTGCCAGCAGCTTGGAAGGACAGGGCTACAATGAGCAGTTCTTC
>TRBJ2-4|TRBD2|NA|TRBV28
CASSSSGTSDIQYF
TGTGCCAGCAGTTCCTCCGGGACTAGCGACATTCAGTACTTC
>TRBJ2-2|TRBD1|many|TRBV29-1
CSVYWDRVPGELFF
TGCAGCGTTTACTGGGACAGGGTACCCGGGGAGCTGTTTTTT
>TRBJ2-7|NA|few|TRBV7-9
CASSRGYSGHIIRF
TGTGCCAGCAGCCGTGGGTATTCGGGACATATCATTCGCTTC
>TRBJ2-1|NA|few|TRBV4-2
CASSQVTVADSSYNEQFF
TGTGCCAGCAGCCAGGTCACTGTAGCGGACAGCTCCTACAATGAGCAGTTCTTC
>TRBJ1-1|TRBD1|NA|TRBV29-1
CSATLGTALNTEAFF
TGCAGCGCCACCCTTGGGACAGCTTTGAACACTGAAGCTTTCTTT
>TRBJ2-1|NA|many|TRBV5-1
CASSLDGGSSYNEQFF
TGCGCCAGCAGCTTGGATGGGGGCAGCTCCTACAATGAGCAGTTCTTC
>TRBJ2-1|NA|NA|TRBV20-1
CSARTPSSYNEQFF
TGCAGTGCGCGGACTCCGAGCTCCTACAATGAGCAGTTCTTC
>TRBJ2-3|TRBD2|many|TRBV7-2
CASSLFGLASDTQYF
TGTGCCAGCAGCTTATTCGGACTAGCTTCAGATACGCAGTATTTT
>TRBJ1-4|NA|few|TRBV29-1
CSVGTWGVEKLFF
TGCAGCGTTGGGACGTGGGGTGTAGAAAAACTGTTTTTT
>TRBJ2-3|TRBD2|NA|TRBV7-8
CASSLPTSGGILSSTDTQYF
TGTGCCAGCAGCCTGCCGACTAGCGGGGGAATCTTATCTAGCACAGATACGCAGTATTTT
>TRBJ2-1|TRBD2|few|TRBV7-9
CASTLRGGRDNEQFF
TGTGCCAGCACCCTACGGGGGGGGAGGGACAATGAGCAGTTCTTC
>TRBJ2-1|TRBD1|NA|TRBV7-8
CASSFRDRVTLGYNEQFF
TGTGCCAGCAGCTTCCGGGACAGGGTTACATTGGGTTACAATGAGCAGTTCTTC
>TRBJ1-5|NA|few|TRBV10-3
CAIGDQPQHF
TGTGCCATCGGGGATCAGCCCCAGCATTTT
>TRBJ1-3|NA|NA|TRBV5-1
CASSLTGSDSGNTIYF
TGCGCCAGCAGCTTGACAGGATCGGATAGTGGAAACACCATATATTTT
>TRBJ2-4|TRBD2|few|TRBV20-1
CSARRPAGTAKNIQYF
TGCAGTGCTCGAAGACCAGCGGGGACGGCCAAAAACATTCAGTACTTC
>TRBJ2-3|NA|NA|TRBV5-5
CASSYQGSADTQYF
TGTGCCAGCAGCTATCAGGGGAGCGCAGATACGCAGTATTTT
>TRBJ2-7|TRBD2|NA|TRBV12-3/TRBV12-4
CASSLALAWSGEIRVYYEQYF
TGTGCCAGCAGTTTAGCCCTAGCGTGGAGCGGGGAAATCAGGGTCTACTACGAGCAGTACTTC
>TRBJ2-2|NA|NA|TRBV5-1
CASSPAAASTGELFF
TGCGCCAGCAGCCCAGCAGCAGCAAGCACCGGGGAGCTGTTTTTT
>TRBJ1-1|TRBD1|NA|TRBV5-1
CASSAGRAGGTEAFF
TGCGCCAGCAGTGCTGGACGCGCAGGGGGCACTGAAGCTTTCTTT
>TRBJ2-3|NA|few|TRBV4-3
CASSRGAADTQYF
TGCGCCAGCAGCCGAGGGGCCGCAGATACGCAGTATTTT
>TRBJ2-3|NA|few|TRBV20-1
CSAMTDKRVTDTQYF
TGCAGTGCTATGACGGACAAGCGGGTCACAGATACGCAGTATTTT
>TRBJ2-7|NA|NA|TRBV28
CASSFSGARVEQYF
TGTGCCAGCAGTTTCTCGGGGGCGAGGGTCGAGCAGTACTTC
>TRBJ1-5|NA|NA|TRBV6-5
CASSSDFRRDQPQHF
TGTGCCAGCAGTTCGGACTTTCGAAGGGATCAGCCCCAGCATTTT
>TRBJ2-5|NA|NA|TRBV9
CASSVVADSPETQYF
TGTGCCAGCAGCGTAGTGGCTGACTCGCCGGAGACCCAGTACTTC
>TRBJ2-1|NA|NA|TRBV20-1
CSARPEGTYHNEQFF
TGCAGTGCTAGACCCGAAGGGACTTATCACAATGAGCAGTTCTTC
>TRBJ2-7|NA|few|TRBV10-3
CAITPGPRDLSYEQYF
TGTGCCATCACTCCGGGACCTCGGGACTTGTCCTACGAGCAGTACTTC
>TRBJ2-1|TRBD2|many|TRBV5-5
CASSLPTSGIDNEQFF
TGTGCCAGCAGCTTGCCCACTAGCGGAATCGACAATGAGCAGTTCTTC
>TRBJ1-5|TRBD1|few|TRBV4-2
CASSQDRAGQPQHF
TGTGCCAGCAGCCAGGACAGGGCAGGTCAGCCCCAGCATTTT
>TRBJ2-5|TRBD2|NA|TRBV5-1
CASSEREFGETQYF
TGCGCCAGCAGCGAGCGGGAATTCGGGGAGACCCAGTACTTC
>TRBJ2-7|NA|NA|TRBV30
CAWSVRLNEQYF
TGTGCCTGGAGTGTACGGCTTAACGAGCAGTACTTC
>TRBJ2-1|TRBD2|many|TRBV12-3/TRBV12-4
CASSSKAGGRAVNEQFF
TGTGCCAGCAGTTCCAAAGCGGGCGGGAGGGCCGTCAATGAGCAGTTCTTC
>TRBJ2-7|TRBD1|NA|TRBV7-2
CASSTTTGYEQYF
TGTGCCAGCAGCACTACGACAGGGTACGAGCAGTACTTC
>TRBJ1-1|NA|NA|TRBV25-1
CASRPQWGGPEAFF
TGTGCCAGCAGACCCCAGTGGGGGGGACCTGAAGCTTTCTTT
>TRBJ2-1|TRBD1|NA|TRBV10-3
CAISVPNSINRDRGRYNEQFF
TGTGCCATCAGTGTGCCAAATAGCATAAATCGGGACAGGGGGCGGTACAATGAGCAGTTCTTC
>TRBJ2-3|TRBD1|few|TRBV10-3
CATTDRGTDTQYF
TGTGCCACCACGGACAGGGGTACAGATACGCAGTATTTT